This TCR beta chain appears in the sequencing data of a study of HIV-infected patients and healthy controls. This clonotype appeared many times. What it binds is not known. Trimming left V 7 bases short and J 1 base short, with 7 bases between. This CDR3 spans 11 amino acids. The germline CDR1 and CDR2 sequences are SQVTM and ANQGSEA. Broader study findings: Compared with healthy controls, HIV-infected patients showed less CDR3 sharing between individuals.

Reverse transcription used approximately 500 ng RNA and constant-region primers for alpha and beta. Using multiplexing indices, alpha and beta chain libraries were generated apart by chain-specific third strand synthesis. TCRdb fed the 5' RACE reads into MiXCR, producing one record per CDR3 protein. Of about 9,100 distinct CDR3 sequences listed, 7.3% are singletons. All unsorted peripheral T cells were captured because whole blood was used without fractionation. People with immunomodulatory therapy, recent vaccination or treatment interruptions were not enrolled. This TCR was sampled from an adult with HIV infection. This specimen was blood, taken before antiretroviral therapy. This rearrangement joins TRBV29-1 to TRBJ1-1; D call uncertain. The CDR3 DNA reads TGCAGCGCTAAAACGAACACTGAAGCTTTCTTT. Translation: CSAKTNTEAFF.